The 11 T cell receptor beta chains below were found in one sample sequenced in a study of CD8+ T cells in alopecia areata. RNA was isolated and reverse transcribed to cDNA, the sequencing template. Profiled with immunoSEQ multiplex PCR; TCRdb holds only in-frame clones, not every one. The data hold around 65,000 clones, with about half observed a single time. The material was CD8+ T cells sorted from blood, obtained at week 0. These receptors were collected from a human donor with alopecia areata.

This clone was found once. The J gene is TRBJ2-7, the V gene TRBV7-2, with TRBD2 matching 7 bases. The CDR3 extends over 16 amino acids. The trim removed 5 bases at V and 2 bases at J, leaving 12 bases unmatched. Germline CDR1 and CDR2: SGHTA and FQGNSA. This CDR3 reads CASSPRGSGTTYEQYF. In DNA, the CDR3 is TGTGCCAGCAGCCCCCGGGGAAGCGGGACCACCTACGAGCAGTACTTC.

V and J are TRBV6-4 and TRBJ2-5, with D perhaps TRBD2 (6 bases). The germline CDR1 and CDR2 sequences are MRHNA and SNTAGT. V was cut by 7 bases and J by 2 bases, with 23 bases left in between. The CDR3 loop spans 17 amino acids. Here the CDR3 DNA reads TGTGCCAGCACTCCTCGGAGGGAGAGGCTACAACAAGAGACCCAGTACTTC. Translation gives CASTPRRERLQQETQYF.

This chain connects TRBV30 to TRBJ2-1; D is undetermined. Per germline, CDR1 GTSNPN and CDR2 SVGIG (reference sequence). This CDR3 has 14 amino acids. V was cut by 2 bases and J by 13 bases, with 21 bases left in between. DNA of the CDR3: TGTGCCTGGAGTCCCCCCGCCTCCCCTAGGGATCAGTTCTTC. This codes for CAWSPPASPRDQFF.

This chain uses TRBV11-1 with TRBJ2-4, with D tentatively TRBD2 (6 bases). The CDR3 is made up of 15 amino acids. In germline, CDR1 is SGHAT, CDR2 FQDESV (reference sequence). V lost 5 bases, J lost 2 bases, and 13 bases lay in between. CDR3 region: CASSAGRPPKNIQYF. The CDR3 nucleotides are TGTGCCAGCAGCGCGGGGAGGCCCCCCAAAAACATTCAGTACTTC. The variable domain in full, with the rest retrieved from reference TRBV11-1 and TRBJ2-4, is EAEVAQSPRYKITEKSQAVAFWCDPISGHATLYWYRQILGQGPELLVQFQDESVVDDSQLPKDRFSAERLKGVDSTLKIQPAELGDSAMYLCASSAGRPPKNIQYFGAGTRLSVL.

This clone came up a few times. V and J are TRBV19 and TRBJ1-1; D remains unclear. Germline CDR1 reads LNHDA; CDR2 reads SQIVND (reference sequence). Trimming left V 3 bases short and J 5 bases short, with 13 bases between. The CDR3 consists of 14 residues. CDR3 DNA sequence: TGTGCCAGTAGTATGGCCCCCGGAATAACTGAAGCTTTCTTT. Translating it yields CASSMAPGITEAFF.

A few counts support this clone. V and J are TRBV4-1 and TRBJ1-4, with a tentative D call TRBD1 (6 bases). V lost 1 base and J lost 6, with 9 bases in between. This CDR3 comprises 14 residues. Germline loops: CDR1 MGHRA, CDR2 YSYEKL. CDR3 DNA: TGCGCCAGCAGCCAAGGCAGGGGCTATGAAAAACTGTTTTTT. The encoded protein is CASSQGRGYEKLFF.

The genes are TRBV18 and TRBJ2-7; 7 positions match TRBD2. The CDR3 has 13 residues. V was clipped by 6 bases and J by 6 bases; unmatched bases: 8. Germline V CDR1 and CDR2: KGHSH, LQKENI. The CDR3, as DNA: TGTGCCAGCTCTCCGGCAGGGAGGGCCGAGCAGTACTTC. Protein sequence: CASSPAGRAEQYF. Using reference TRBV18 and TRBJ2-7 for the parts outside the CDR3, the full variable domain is NAGVMQNPRHLVRRRGQEARLRCSPMKGHSHVYWYRQLPEEGLKFMVYLQKENIIDESGMPKERFSAEFPKEGPSILRIQQVVRGDSAAYFCASSPAGRAEQYFGPGTRLTVT.

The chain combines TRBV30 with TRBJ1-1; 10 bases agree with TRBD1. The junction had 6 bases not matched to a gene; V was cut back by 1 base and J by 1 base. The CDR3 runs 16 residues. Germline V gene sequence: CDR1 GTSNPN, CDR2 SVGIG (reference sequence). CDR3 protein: CAWSAGTGVTNTEAFF. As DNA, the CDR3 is TGTGCCTGGAGTGCCGGGACAGGGGTTACGAACACTGAAGCTTTCTTT.

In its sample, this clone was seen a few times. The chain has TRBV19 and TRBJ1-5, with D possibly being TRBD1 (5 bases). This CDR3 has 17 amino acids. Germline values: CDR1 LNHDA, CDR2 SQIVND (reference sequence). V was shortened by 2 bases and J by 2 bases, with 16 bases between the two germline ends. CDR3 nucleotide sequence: TGTGCCAGTAGTATAAGTGGTGGCAGGGAAGGCAATCAGCCCCAGCATTTT. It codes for CASSISGGREGNQPQHF.

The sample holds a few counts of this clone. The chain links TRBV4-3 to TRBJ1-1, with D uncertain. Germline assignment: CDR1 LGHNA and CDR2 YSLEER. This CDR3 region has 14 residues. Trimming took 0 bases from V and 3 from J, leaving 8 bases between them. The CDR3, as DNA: TGCGCCAGCAGCCAAGACCCCGTGGACACTGAAGCTTTCTTT. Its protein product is CASSQDPVDTEAFF.

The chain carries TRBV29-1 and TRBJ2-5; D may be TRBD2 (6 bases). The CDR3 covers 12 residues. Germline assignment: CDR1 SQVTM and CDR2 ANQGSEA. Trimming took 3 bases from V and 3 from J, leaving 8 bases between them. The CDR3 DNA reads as TGCAGCGTTGAGTGGAGGGAAGAGACCCAGTACTTC. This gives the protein CSVEWREETQYF.